This entry lists 9 T cell receptor beta chains sequenced from one sample in a study of T cell responses to AZD1222 COVID-19 vaccine. TCRdb's table, derived via immunoSEQ multiplex PCR, lists solely in-frame clones and lacks some. The sample carries roughly 120,000 clones, about 80% recorded once. Sequencing used peripheral blood, obtained on day 0 of AZD1222 vaccination. The receptor source for this set is an adult in good health.

The chain is built from TRBV12-3 or TRBV12-4 and TRBJ1-4, with D uncertain. Trimming removed 6 bases from V and 10 bases from J, with 12 bases in between. The length of the CDR3 is 12 residues. The CDR3 reads CASSRRVRKLFF. The CDR3 DNA reads as TGTGCCAGCAGCCGACGGGTTAGAAAACTGTTTTTT.

The rearrangement joins TRBV12-3 or TRBV12-4 to TRBJ1-5; D gene ambiguous. The CDR3 is 13 amino acids. V shed 6 bases and J shed 1 base, with 7 bases lying between them. The CDR3 nucleotides read TGTGCCAGCAGACCGGACAGCAATCAGCCCCAGCATTTT. Translated: CASRPDSNQPQHF.

This clone was found once. The chain is built from TRBV19 and TRBJ2-2; D is unclear. The CDR3 totals 13 residues. V was pared by 7 bases and J by 1 base, with 7 bases between. The germline V gene encodes CDR1 LNHDA and CDR2 SQIVND (reference sequence). CDR3 DNA sequence: TGTGCCAGTAAAGGCCAGAACACCGGGGAGCTGTTTTTT. Protein: CASKGQNTGELFF.

The genes are TRBV29-1 and TRBJ1-3; tentatively, D is TRBD1 (5 bases). The CDR3 covers 11 residues. Germline-derived CDR1 and CDR2 are SQVTM and ANQGSEA. Between the trimmed V and J ends, which lost 5 bases and 6 bases, there was a span of 8 bases. This chain's CDR3 is CSVQQENTIYF. In nucleotides, the CDR3 is TGCAGCGTTCAACAGGAAAACACCATATATTTT.

This chain connects TRBV24-1 to TRBJ2-3, with 7 positions matching TRBD2. CDR3 length: 15 residues. V lost 9 bases, J lost 1 base, and 9 bases stayed unmatched. Per germline, CDR1 KGHDR and CDR2 SFDVKD. The CDR3 loop reads CATPVTGGRTDTQYF. In DNA form, the CDR3 reads TGTGCCACCCCCGTCACGGGAGGACGCACAGATACGCAGTATTTT.

V is TRBV21-1 and J is TRBJ2-1; TRBD2 is taken as the D call from the table, unchecked against the DNA. TRBV21-1 is described as a pseudogene. The CDR3 totals 12 residues. The CDR3 here is CASSKEGTDEFF. CDR3 bases: TGTGCCAGCAGCAAAGAAGGGACTGATGAGTTCTTC.

The rearrangement links TRBV7-2 to TRBJ1-2, with 9 bases aligning to TRBD1. The germline gives CDR1 SGHTA, CDR2 FQGNSA. The CDR3 extends over 14 amino acids. Trimming removed 5 bases from V and 4 bases from J; junction bases left unmatched: 5. CDR3: CASSADRGIYGYTF. CDR3 nucleotides: TGTGCCAGCAGCGCGGACAGGGGCATCTATGGCTACACCTTC.

This chain uses TRBV19 with TRBJ1-2, with D perhaps matching TRBD1 (5 bases). Germline CDR1 is LNHDA and CDR2 is SQIVND (reference sequence). V was shortened by 7 bases and J by 3 bases, with 12 bases between the two germline ends. The CDR3 runs 13 residues. The CDR3 DNA sequence: TGTGCCAGTACCGCTGGGGGGTACTATGGCTACACCTTC. Translation: CASTAGGYYGYTF.

The rearrangement uses TRBV4-3 and TRBJ2-5; possibly TRBD2 for D (6 bases). Germline CDR1 and CDR2: LGHNA and YSLEER. CDR3 length: 14 amino acids. Trimming left V 4 bases short and J 1 base short, with 10 bases between. The CDR3 DNA reads TGCGCCAGCAGCCCAAGGGACTCCCAAGAGACCCAGTACTTC. Translation gives CASSPRDSQETQYF.